Listed below are T cell receptor beta chains from one sample, sequenced in a study of cytomegalovirus exposure and HLA in healthy donors. The data were produced by immunoSEQ multiplex PCR, yet TCRdb's version contains in-frame clones alone and is incomplete. The sample holds 85,000 to 100,000 clones, around 77% seen once. Sample: PBMCs. All receptors come from a man aged 35-49 years in good health and CMV-seronegative. Both conserved end residues are part of each CDR3. Each record gives: V gene, CDR3 protein.

>TRBV6-1
CASSGDRVYGYTF
>TRBV28
CASRGGAGAQYEQYF
>TRBV28
CASSEPGDHNQPQHF
>TRBV18
CASSITSGSDEQFF
>TRBV4-2
CASSPQTFRTDTQYF
>TRBV6-1
CASSERERGIGELFF
>TRBV15
CATSRFLGEKLFF
>TRBV5-4
CASSLDRGTYEQYF
>TRBV15
CATSRDGRPGETQYF
>TRBV5-1
CASSLAAYGTEAFF
>TRBV29-1
CSVGRGYTGELFF
>TRBV27
CASRLGEANTEAFF
>TRBV6-1
CASSEEGTGGTEAFF
>TRBV5-1
CASTPGLAGLTDTQYF
>TRBV7-2
CASSRTGTGLFEQYF
>TRBV11-2
CASSTRVAGNTIYF
>TRBV5-4
CASRAGTGKNSPLHF
>TRBV29-1
CSVGTSGGPDTQYF
>TRBV20-1
CSQNRNNEQFF
>TRBV5-1
CASSLGRSGVALEQYF
>TRBV6-5
CASSLDRDSGYTF
>TRBV7-3
CASSLTPGDGYGYTF
>TRBV27
CASSFSEAGRREKLFF
>TRBV10-2
CASRPERAYNEQFF
>TRBV28
CASHYRDRGTGELFF
>TRBV7-3
CASSLTGLAETQYF
>TRBV28
CASSLRGNEQFF
>TRBV5-1
CASSLAGNYGYTF
>TRBV29-1
CSVGQANTEAFF
>TRBV7-9
CASSLDPGYLAEAFF
>TRBV2
CASSLDGFWDTGELFF
>TRBV5-1
CASSLVGTSVNEQFF
>TRBV5-8
CASSYDRGRRTEAFF
>TRBV5-1
CASSPGGTDNSPLHF
>TRBV19
CASSRQGQTINTEAFF
>TRBV4-1
CASSQASGSSGANVLTF
>TRBV7-2
CASSLVPSGGAAQYF
>TRBV11-2
CASSPGTVIYF
>TRBV4-2
CASSQESGSSYEQYF